This T cell receptor (beta chain) came from a study of blood T cell repertoires in COVID-19. TCRdb keeps only in-frame clones here, not all; method: immunoSEQ multiplex PCR. The data show about 190,000 clones, approximately 79% seen once. CDR1 SGDLS and CDR2 YYNGEE come from the germline V gene. J gave up 6 bases and V 3 bases, and 4 bases lay outside the gene matches. The CDR3 runs 15 residues. Sequenced sample: peripheral blood. This chain connects TRBV9 to TRBJ2-7, with 15 bases fitting TRBD2. The TCR comes from a woman aged 50 to 65 with acute or convalescent COVID-19. The CDR3 is CASSGTSGGAPEQYF. CDR3 nucleotide sequence: TGTGCCAGCAGCGGGACTAGCGGGGGGGCCCCCGAGCAGTACTTC.